Listed here are 24 T cell receptor beta chains from one sample, sequenced in a study of glioma-infiltrating T cells after dendritic cell vaccination. As for time point: after dendritic cell vaccination, including at tumor progression/relapse. Clones were read by immunoSEQ multiplex PCR, and TCRdb kept only the in-frame ones, dropping some. This table holds some 78,000 clones, about 85% found once. This specimen was blood, taken after dendritic cell vaccination. Every receptor here comes from a human donor with glioblastoma.

The chain is built from TRBV19 and TRBJ2-1, with D possibly being TRBD1 (6 bases). Trimming pared 10 bases from V and 13 bases from J, leaving 17 bases between. Germline V CDR1 and CDR2: LNHDA, SQIVND (reference sequence). The CDR3 loop spans 11 amino acids. The CDR3: CATWGPGHQFF. The CDR3 DNA is TGTGCCACCTGGGGGCCGGGGCATCAGTTCTTC. Based on the CDR3 plus reference TRBV19 and TRBJ2-1, the full variable domain is DGGITQSPKYLFRKEGQNVTLSCEQNLNHDAMYWYRQDPGQGLRLIYYSQIVNDFQKGDIAEGYSVSREKKESFPLTVTSAQKNPTAFYLCATWGPGHQFFGPGTRLTVL.

The rearrangement links TRBV7-2 to TRBJ2-3; 7 bases fit TRBD2. J gave up 1 base and V 2 bases, and 3 bases lay outside the gene matches. Germline CDR1 and CDR2: SGHTA and FQGNSA. The CDR3 runs 15 residues. Here the CDR3 reads CASSLPLAGTDTQYF. The CDR3 DNA reads TGTGCCAGCAGCTTACCGCTAGCGGGCACAGATACGCAGTATTTT.

The chain has TRBV10-3 and TRBJ2-7, with TRBD1 as a possible D gene (6 bases). Germline V gene data show CDR1 as ENHRY and CDR2 as SYGVKD. The CDR3 length is 15 residues. Trimming shortened V by 5 bases and J by 4 bases, and 18 bases separated the two germline ends. CDR3 residues: CAISSRDLGAYEQYF. The CDR3 nucleotides are TGTGCCATCAGTAGCAGGGATTTGGGGGCTTACGAGCAGTACTTC.

Turning to this clone: This sample includes further DNA sequences coding for the same CDR3. This sequence joins TRBV6-5 and TRBJ2-3; 7 bases are a match to TRBD2. In germline, CDR1 is MNHEY, CDR2 SVGAGI. CDR3 length: 15 amino acids. Losses at the gene ends were 0 bases for V and 0 bases for J; bases not matched to a gene: 0. The CDR3 nucleotides read TGTGCCAGCAGTTACTCGCGGGGGAGCACAGATACGCAGTATTTT. Its protein is CASSYSRGSTDTQYF.

V and J are TRBV4-1 and TRBJ2-3; TRBD1 aligns across 7 bases. The CDR3 covers 16 residues. Germline V gives CDR1 MGHRA, CDR2 YSYEKL. Trimming cost V 2 bases and J 1 base; bases outside gene matches: 6. The CDR3 loop is CASSQQGVIGTDTQYF. The CDR3 DNA is TGCGCCAGCAGCCAACAGGGGGTTATTGGCACAGATACGCAGTATTTT.

This sequence joins TRBV6-6 and TRBJ1-2; 11 bases fit TRBD1. Germline CDR1 is MNHNY and CDR2 is SVGAGI (reference sequence). The V and J ends lost 6 bases and 5 bases, in that order; junction bases with no gene match: 11. This CDR3 comprises 16 residues. The CDR3 loop is CASSRASGTGGYGYTF. CDR3 nucleotides: TGTGCCAGCAGCCGCGCGTCCGGGACAGGGGGGTATGGCTACACCTTC.

The chain carries TRBV7-2 and TRBJ2-1, with 14 bases that match TRBD2. Germline V gene lookup returns CDR1 SGHTA and CDR2 FQGNSA. V shed 5 bases and J 4 bases; nucleotides not matched to a gene: 7. The CDR3 is 17 amino acids. The CDR3, as DNA: TGTGCCAGCAGCCCGGCCGGGACTAGCGGGGGATACAATGAGCAGTTCTTC. Its translation is CASSPAGTSGGYNEQFF.

This clone was observed a few times. The chain employs TRBV2 and TRBJ2-3; TRBD2 matches at 9 bases. This CDR3 has 14 amino acids. V was clipped by 4 bases and J by 4 bases; unmatched bases: 3. In germline, CDR1 is SNHLY, CDR2 FYNNEI. CDR3 loop: CASSVGGRADTQYF. In nucleotides, the CDR3 is TGTGCCAGCAGTGTCGGCGGGAGGGCAGATACGCAGTATTTT.

The chain uses TRBV30 and TRBJ2-5; 8 bases fit TRBD1. Germline lookup yields CDR1 GTSNPN and CDR2 SVGIG (reference sequence). V lost 5 bases and J lost 5; bases outside the gene matches: 10. This CDR3 contains 14 residues. The DNA of the CDR3 is TGTGCCTGGGACAGGGGCCCGAGGGGGGAGACCCAGTACTTC. This gives the protein CAWDRGPRGETQYF. Looking up the rest from reference TRBV30 and TRBJ2-5 gives the full variable domain: SQTIHQWPATLVQPVGSPLSLECTVEGTSNPNLYWYRQAAGRGLQLLFYSVGIGQISSEVPQNLSASRPQDRQFILSSKKLLLSDSGFYLCAWDRGPRGETQYFGPGTRLLVL.

This clone was recorded only once. The chain has TRBV29-1 and TRBJ2-7; a possible D gene is TRBD2 (5 bases). V gave up 1 base and J gave up 4 bases, with 14 bases separating them. This CDR3 has 14 residues. Germline lookup yields CDR1 SQVTM and CDR2 ANQGSEA. CDR3 residues: CSVEGEGALYEQYF. As DNA, the CDR3 is TGCAGCGTTGAAGGAGAGGGCGCCCTATACGAGCAGTACTTC.

The chain combines TRBV19 with TRBJ2-2, with a weak D call TRBD1 (6 bases). The V end lost 7 bases, the J end lost 6 bases, and 12 bases lay between the germline ends. CDR1 is LNHDA, CDR2 SQIVND, per germline (reference sequence). The CDR3 runs 13 residues. In DNA, the CDR3 is TGTGCCAGTATTAAAGGGGGTGCCGGGGAGCTGTTTTTT. Translation: CASIKGGAGELFF.

The V gene is TRBV19, the J gene TRBJ1-5; possible D gene TRBD1, 6 bases. With 9 bases removed from V and 4 bases from J, the gap between germline ends came to 13 bases. Germline CDR1 is LNHDA and CDR2 is SQIVND (reference sequence). The CDR3 spans 13 residues. Written as DNA, the CDR3 is TGTGCCAGCACGGACAGCGGAAATCAGCCCCAGCATTTT. It yields the protein CASTDSGNQPQHF.

V gene TRBV4-3 combines with J gene TRBJ2-5; D may be TRBD1 (6 bases). Deletions cut 0 bases from V and 5 bases from J, with 13 bases between. Germline CDR1 is LGHNA and CDR2 is YSLEER. This CDR3 is 15 amino acids long. DNA for the CDR3: TGCGCCAGCAGCCAAGAGGGCAGGGGAGCGGAGACCCAGTACTTC. As protein: CASSQEGRGAETQYF.

The V gene is TRBV7-3, the J gene TRBJ2-2; unclear D gene. This CDR3 comprises 14 residues. CDR1 and CDR2 (germline): SGHTA, FQGTGA. Trimming pared 0 bases from V and 4 bases from J, leaving 6 bases between. CDR3 in amino acids: CASSLTIGTGELFF. CDR3 DNA sequence: TGTGCCAGCAGCTTAACTATCGGCACCGGGGAGCTGTTTTTT.

The DNA for the CDR3 is TGTGCCAGCTCACCCCCACAGGACTCTGGAAACACCATATATTTT. Protein: CASSPPQDSGNTIYF. The chain carries TRBV18 and TRBJ1-3; possible D gene TRBD1, 5 bases. With 3 bases removed from V and 0 bases from J, the gap between germline ends came to 9 bases. The germline V gene has CDR1 KGHSH and CDR2 LQKENI. This CDR3 is 15 amino acids long.

This sequence joins TRBV28 and TRBJ1-3; D remains unclear. Germline V CDR1 and CDR2: MDHEN, SYDVKM. Trimming took 3 bases from V and 0 from J, leaving 9 bases between them. This CDR3 has 15 residues. Written as DNA, the CDR3 is TGTGCCAGCAGTTTTGGGCAGAACTCTGGAAACACCATATATTTT. Translation: CASSFGQNSGNTIYF.

V and J are TRBV27 and TRBJ2-1; 13 bases agree with TRBD2. CDR1 is MNHEY, CDR2 SMNVEV, per germline (reference sequence). The CDR3 covers 16 residues. V lost 3 bases and J lost 2; bases outside the gene matches: 1. The CDR3 region has the DNA TGTGCCAGCAGTTTCGGGACTAGCGGGGCCTACAATGAGCAGTTCTTC. Encoded protein: CASSFGTSGAYNEQFF.

V is TRBV13 and J is TRBJ2-3; 9 nucleotides align to TRBD1. Germline trimming cut 4 bases from V and 2 bases from J; bases unmatched to any gene: 10. Germline values: CDR1 PRHDT, CDR2 FYEKMQ (reference sequence). The CDR3 runs to 17 residues. CDR3 loop: CASSSTRTGVFTDTQYF. In nucleotides, the CDR3 is TGTGCCAGCAGCTCGACCCGGACAGGGGTTTTCACAGATACGCAGTATTTT.

V is TRBV9 and J is TRBJ2-3, with TRBD2 identical over 11 bases. CDR3 size: 17 residues. Losses at the gene ends were 3 bases for V and 3 bases for J; bases not matched to a gene: 9. The germline gives CDR1 SGDLS, CDR2 YYNGEE. This CDR3 reads CASSAGQTSGSTDTQYF. CDR3 sequence (DNA): TGTGCCAGCAGCGCCGGACAAACTAGCGGGAGTACAGATACGCAGTATTTT.

V usage is TRBV7-2 and J usage is TRBJ1-1; a weak D match, TRBD1 (6 bases). The CDR3 is 14 amino acids. Germline CDR1 reads SGHTA; CDR2 reads FQGNSA. V was trimmed by 3 bases and J by 0 bases, leaving 8 bases between them. For the CDR3, the DNA is TGTGCCAGCAGCTTTGGGGACATGAACACTGAAGCTTTCTTT. Translating gives CASSFGDMNTEAFF. The variable domain in full, completed from reference TRBV7-2 and TRBJ1-1, reads GAGVSQSPSNKVTEKGKDVELRCDPISGHTALYWYRQSLGQGLEFLIYFQGNSAPDKSGLPSDRFSAERTGGSVSTLTIQRTQQEDSAVYLCASSFGDMNTEAFFGQGTRLTVV.

This clone was seen a few times. The V and J genes are TRBV5-4 and TRBJ2-7, with 11 positions matching TRBD2. CDR1 SGHNT and CDR2 YYREEE come from the germline V gene (reference sequence). The V segment lost 5 bases and the J segment 7 bases; nucleotides outside the gene matches: 8. This CDR3 has 14 residues. The CDR3 bases are TGTGCCAGCAGTCCACTAGCGGGGGCGGATGAGCAGTACTTC. Translating gives CASSPLAGADEQYF.

The CDR3 protein is CASSEVRTGVTYEQYF. In DNA, the CDR3 is TGTGCCAGCAGTGAAGTGAGGACAGGGGTAACCTACGAGCAGTACTTC. The chain combines TRBV2 with TRBJ2-7; 9 bases map to TRBD1. The V segment lost 1 base and the J segment 2 bases; nucleotides outside the gene matches: 6. CDR1 and CDR2 (germline): SNHLY, FYNNEI. This CDR3 comprises 16 residues.

J is TRBJ1-2 and V is TRBV9; D is possibly TRBD1 (6 bases). The V end was cut by 5 bases, the J end by 4 bases, with 21 bases between. This CDR3 spans 16 amino acids. The germline V gene has CDR1 SGDLS and CDR2 YYNGEE. This CDR3 reads CASSGAGAGLSYGYTF. CDR3 DNA sequence: TGTGCCAGCAGTGGGGCGGGGGCAGGGCTGTCCTATGGCTACACCTTC.

V usage is TRBV19 and J usage is TRBJ1-2; D is perhaps TRBD1 (5 bases). In germline, CDR1 is LNHDA, CDR2 SQIVND (reference sequence). There are 14 residues in the CDR3. The V gene lost 3 bases and the J gene lost 6 bases, with 14 bases spanning the gap. The CDR3 spells CASSIGGASDGYTF. The CDR3 DNA follows: TGTGCCAGTAGTATCGGAGGGGCTAGTGATGGCTACACCTTC. Full variable domain (missing parts from reference TRBV19 and TRBJ1-2): DGGITQSPKYLFRKEGQNVTLSCEQNLNHDAMYWYRQDPGQGLRLIYYSQIVNDFQKGDIAEGYSVSREKKESFPLTVTSAQKNPTAFYLCASSIGGASDGYTFGSGTRLTVV.